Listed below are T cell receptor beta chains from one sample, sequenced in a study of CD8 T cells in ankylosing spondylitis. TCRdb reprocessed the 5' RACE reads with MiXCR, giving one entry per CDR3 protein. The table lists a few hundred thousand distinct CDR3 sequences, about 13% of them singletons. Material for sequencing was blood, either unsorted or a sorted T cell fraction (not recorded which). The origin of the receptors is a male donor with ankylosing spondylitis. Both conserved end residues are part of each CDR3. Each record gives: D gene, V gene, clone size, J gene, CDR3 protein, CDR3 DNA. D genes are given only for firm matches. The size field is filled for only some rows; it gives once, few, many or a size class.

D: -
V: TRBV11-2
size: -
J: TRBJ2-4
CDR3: CASSPVGKNIQYF
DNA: TGTGCCAGCAGCCCCGTGGGGAAAAACATTCAGTACTTC

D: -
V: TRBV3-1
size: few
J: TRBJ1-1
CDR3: CASSQAGEGPRAFF
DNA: TGTGCCAGCAGCCAAGCGGGGGAGGGCCCTCGAGCTTTCTTT

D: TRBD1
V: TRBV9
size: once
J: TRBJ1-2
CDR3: CASSAGGDYGYTF
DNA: TGTGCCAGCAGCGCAGGGGGCGACTATGGCTACACCTTC

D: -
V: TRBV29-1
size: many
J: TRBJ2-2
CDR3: CSVAGYSNTGELFF
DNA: TGCAGCGTGGCAGGGTATTCGAACACCGGGGAGCTGTTTTTT

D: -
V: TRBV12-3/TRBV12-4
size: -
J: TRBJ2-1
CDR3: CAQGRYNEQFF
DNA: TGTGCTCAAGGGAGGTACAATGAGCAGTTCTTC

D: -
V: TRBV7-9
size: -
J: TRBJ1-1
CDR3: CASTRRAGSDTEAFF
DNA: TGTGCCAGCACCCGGCGGGCAGGTTCGGACACTGAAGCTTTCTTT

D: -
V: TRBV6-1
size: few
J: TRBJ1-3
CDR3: CASKELTGNTIYF
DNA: TGTGCCAGCAAGGAGCTAACTGGAAACACCATATATTTT

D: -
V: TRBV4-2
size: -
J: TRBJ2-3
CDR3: CASSQGAWGTDTQYF
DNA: TGTGCCAGCAGCCAGGGGGCCTGGGGCACAGATACGCAGTATTTT

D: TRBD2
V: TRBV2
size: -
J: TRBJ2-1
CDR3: CASSESSGGFYNEQFF
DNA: TGTGCCAGCAGTGAAAGTAGCGGGGGTTTCTACAATGAGCAGTTCTTC

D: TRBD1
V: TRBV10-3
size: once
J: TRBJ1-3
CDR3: CATNRDRGKGNTIYF
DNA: TGTGCCACCAACCGGGACAGGGGTAAAGGAAACACCATATATTTT

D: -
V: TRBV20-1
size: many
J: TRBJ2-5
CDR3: CSARDGVAGETQYF
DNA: TGCAGTGCTAGAGATGGGGTAGCCGGGGAGACCCAGTACTTC

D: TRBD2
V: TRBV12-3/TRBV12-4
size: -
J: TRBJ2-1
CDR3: CASSILAGVRYEQFF
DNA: TGTGCCAGCAGCATTCTAGCGGGAGTTAGGTATGAGCAGTTCTTC

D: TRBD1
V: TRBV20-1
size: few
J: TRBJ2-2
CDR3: CSARVTRQGNTGELFF
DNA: TGCAGTGCTAGGGTCACGAGACAGGGGAACACCGGGGAGCTGTTTTTT

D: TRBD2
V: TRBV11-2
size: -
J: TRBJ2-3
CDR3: CASSLTSGRTPGTDTQYF
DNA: TGTGCCAGCAGCTTAACTAGCGGGAGGACCCCCGGCACAGATACGCAGTATTTT

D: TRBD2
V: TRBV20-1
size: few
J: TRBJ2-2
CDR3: CSATRLAGDTGELFF
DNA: TGCAGTGCTACCCGACTAGCGGGAGACACCGGGGAGCTGTTTTTT

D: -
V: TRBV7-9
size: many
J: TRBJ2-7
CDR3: CASSSDLYEQYF
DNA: TGTGCCAGCAGCTCTGATCTCTACGAGCAGTACTTC

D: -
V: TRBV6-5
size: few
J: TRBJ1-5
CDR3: CASSYIRGSNQPQHF
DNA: TGTGCCAGCAGTTACATAAGGGGAAGCAATCAGCCCCAGCATTTT

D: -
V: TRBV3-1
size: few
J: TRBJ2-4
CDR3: CASSHVGGGAKNIQYF
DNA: TGTGCCAGCAGCCATGTGGGGGGTGGAGCCAAAAACATTCAGTACTTC

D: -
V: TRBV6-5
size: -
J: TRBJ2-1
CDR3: CASSYLAGYNEQFF
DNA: TGTGCCAGCAGTTACCTTGCGGGGTACAATGAGCAGTTCTTC

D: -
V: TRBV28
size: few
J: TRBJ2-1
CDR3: CASGITRYNEQFF
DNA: TGTGCCAGCGGAATCACTAGGTACAATGAGCAGTTCTTC

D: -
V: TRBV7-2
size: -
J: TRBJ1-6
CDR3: CASTLRWSNNSPLHF
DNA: TGTGCCAGCACCCTCCGCTGGTCTAATAATTCACCCCTCCACTTT

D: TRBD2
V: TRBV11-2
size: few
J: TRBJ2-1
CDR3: CASSLGLAGVLKQFF
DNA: TGTGCCAGCAGCTTGGGACTAGCGGGAGTTTTAAAGCAGTTCTTC

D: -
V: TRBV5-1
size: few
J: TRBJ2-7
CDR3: CASSLGNQGGRAYEQYF
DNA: TGCGCCAGCAGCTTGGGGAATCAGGGTGGTCGGGCCTACGAGCAGTACTTC

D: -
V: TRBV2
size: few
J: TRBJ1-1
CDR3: CASSKEGQGNTEAFF
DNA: TGTGCCAGCAGCAAGGAGGGGCAGGGGAACACTGAAGCTTTCTTT

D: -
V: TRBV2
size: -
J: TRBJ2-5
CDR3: CASSVVQQETQYF
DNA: TGTGCCAGCAGCGTAGTACAACAAGAGACCCAGTACTTC

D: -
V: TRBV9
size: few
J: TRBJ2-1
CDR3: CASSPAHEQFF
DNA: TGTGCCAGCAGCCCAGCCCATGAGCAGTTCTTC

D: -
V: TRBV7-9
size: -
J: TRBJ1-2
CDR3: CASSLATGPYGYTF
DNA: TGTGCCAGCAGCTTAGCGACCGGCCCATATGGCTACACCTTC

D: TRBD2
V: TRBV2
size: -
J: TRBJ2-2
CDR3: CAGGVAARNTGELFF
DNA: TGTGCTGGGGGGGTGGCTGCGCGAAACACCGGGGAGCTGTTTTTT

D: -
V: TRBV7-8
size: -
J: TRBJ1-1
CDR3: CASSPEPGMNTEAFF
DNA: TGTGCCAGCAGCCCCGAACCGGGTATGAACACTGAAGCTTTCTTT

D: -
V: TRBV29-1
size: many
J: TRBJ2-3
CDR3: CSVEDRGTTDTQYF
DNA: TGCAGCGTTGAAGACCGGGGGACCACAGATACGCAGTATTTT

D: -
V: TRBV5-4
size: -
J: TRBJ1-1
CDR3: CASSLDAGPNTEAFF
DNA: TGTGCCAGCAGCTTGGATGCGGGCCCGAACACTGAAGCTTTCTTT

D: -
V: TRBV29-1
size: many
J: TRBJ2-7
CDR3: CSVGGHGGLGKQYF
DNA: TGCAGCGTTGGGGGACACGGTGGCCTGGGGAAGCAGTACTTC

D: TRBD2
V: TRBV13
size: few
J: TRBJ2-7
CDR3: CASSYSPGLGEDEQYF
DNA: TGTGCCAGCAGCTACTCTCCCGGACTAGGGGAGGACGAGCAGTACTTC

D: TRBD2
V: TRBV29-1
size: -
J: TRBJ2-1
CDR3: CSVGLGRTNNEQFF
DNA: TGCAGCGTCGGACTAGGGAGGACAAACAATGAGCAGTTCTTC

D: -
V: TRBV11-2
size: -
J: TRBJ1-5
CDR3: CASSLDSGGGQPQHF
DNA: TGTGCCAGCAGCTTAGACTCAGGAGGGGGTCAGCCCCAGCATTTT

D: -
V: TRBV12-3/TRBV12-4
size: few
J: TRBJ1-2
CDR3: CASSYGPNYGYTF
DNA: TGTGCCAGCAGCTATGGACCGAACTATGGCTACACCTTC

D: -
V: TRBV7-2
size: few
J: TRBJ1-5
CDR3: CASSLQGGRFSNQPQHF
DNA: TGTGCCAGCAGTTTACAGGGAGGAAGGTTTAGCAATCAGCCCCAGCATTTT

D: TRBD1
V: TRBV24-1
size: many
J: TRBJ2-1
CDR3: CATSDLNRGLSNEQFF
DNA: TGTGCCACCAGTGATTTGAACAGGGGGCTTAGCAATGAGCAGTTCTTC

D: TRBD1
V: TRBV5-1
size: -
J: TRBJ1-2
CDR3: CASRPPGQGEDGYTF
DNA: TGCGCCAGCAGACCCCCGGGACAGGGGGAAGATGGCTACACCTTC

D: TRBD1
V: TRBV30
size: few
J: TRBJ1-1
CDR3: CAWSRGQGIPEAFF
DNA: TGTGCCTGGAGTAGAGGACAGGGGATCCCTGAAGCTTTCTTT

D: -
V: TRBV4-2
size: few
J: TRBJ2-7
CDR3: CASSLGPPSYEQYF
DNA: TGTGCCAGCAGCCTGGGACCCCCCTCCTACGAGCAGTACTTC

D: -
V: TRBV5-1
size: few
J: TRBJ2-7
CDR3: CASRSSYEQYF
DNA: TGCGCCAGTCGTAGCTCCTACGAGCAGTACTTC

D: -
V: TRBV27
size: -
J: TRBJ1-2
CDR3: CASSYGRDYGYTF
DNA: TGTGCCAGCAGTTACGGCAGGGACTATGGCTACACCTTC

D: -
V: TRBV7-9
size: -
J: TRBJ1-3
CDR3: CASSFQTRNTIYF
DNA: TGTGCCAGCAGCTTCCAGACCCGAAACACCATATATTTT

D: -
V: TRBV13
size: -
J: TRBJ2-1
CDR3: CASSLNGNSYNEQFF
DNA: TGTGCCAGCAGCTTAAACGGCAACTCCTACAATGAGCAGTTCTTC

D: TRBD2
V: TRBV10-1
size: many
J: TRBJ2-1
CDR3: CASSEASGSNEQFF
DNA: TGCGCCAGCAGTGAGGCAAGCGGGAGTAATGAGCAGTTCTTC

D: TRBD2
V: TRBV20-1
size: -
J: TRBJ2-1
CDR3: CSAGSGNLANEQFF
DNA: TGCAGTGCTGGTAGCGGGAACCTTGCCAATGAGCAGTTCTTC

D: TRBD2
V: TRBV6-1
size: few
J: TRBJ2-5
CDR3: CASSSTVAGKETQYF
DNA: TGTGCCAGCAGCTCCACGGTAGCGGGAAAAGAGACCCAGTACTTC

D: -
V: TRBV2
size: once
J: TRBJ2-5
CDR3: CASRPSFGETQYF
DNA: TGTGCCAGCAGGCCAAGTTTTGGAGAGACCCAGTACTTC

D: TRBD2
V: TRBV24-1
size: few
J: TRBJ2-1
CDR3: CATSALSLAGNNEQFF
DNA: TGTGCCACCAGTGCCTTATCGCTAGCGGGGAACAATGAGCAGTTCTTC

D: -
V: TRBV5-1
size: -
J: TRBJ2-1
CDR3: CASTVDPYNEQFF
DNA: TGCGCCAGCACGGTGGACCCCTACAATGAGCAGTTCTTC